This entry concerns a single TCR beta chain. TCRdb reprocessed the RT-PCR reads via MiXCR and lists one record per CDR3 protein. Among about 570,000 distinct CDR3 sequences listed, approximately 10% were seen once. This record comes from a study of response to subunit inactivated influenza vaccine. The CDR3 has 14 amino acids. Germline V gene data show CDR1 as MDHEN and CDR2 as SYDVKM. V gave up 5 bases and J gave up 2 bases; unmatched junction bases: 3. Separately, the same data were catalogued under a study of T cells expressing NK-cell markers. That report adds: Researchers built TCR beta cDNA using 5'RACE template switching with UMIs.

The rearrangement links TRBV28 to TRBJ2-3; 8 bases agree with TRBD1. The receptor was derived from a man aged 45 to 65 who received an inactivated influenza vaccine. Sequences were derived from PBMCs from blood, sampled on the day of vaccination. In DNA form, the CDR3 reads TGTGCCAGCAGTAAGGACAGGGCCACAGATACGCAGTATTTT. Amino acid sequence: CASSKDRATDTQYF.